This is a list of T cell receptor beta chains from one sample in a study of blood T cell repertoires in COVID-19. Clones were read by immunoSEQ multiplex PCR, and TCRdb kept only the in-frame ones, dropping some. The repertoire has roughly 200,000 clones, 65% to 90% of them found once; the top ten carry about 1.5%. Sequenced: peripheral blood. Receptors originate from a human donor in a cohort sampled during active COVID-19. The CDR3 runs from the conserved cysteine through the conserved F or W. The D gene is left open where the match is weak. Clone size is shown for a subset of rows, as once, few, many or a class of expanded clone.

>TRBV6-6|.|TRBJ2-7|.
CASSYSPESEQYF
TGTGCCAGCAGTTACTCGCCAGAATCCGAGCAGTACTTC
>TRBV5-8|.|TRBJ1-1|.
CASRLSGGTEAFF
TGTGCCAGCAGGCTGTCCGGCGGGACTGAAGCTTTCTTT
>TRBV18|.|TRBJ2-5|TRBD1
CASSMSPGQGLQTQYF
TGTGCCAGCTCAATGAGTCCGGGACAGGGCCTGCAGACCCAGTACTTC
>TRBV7-9|.|TRBJ2-5|.
CASRQEETQYF
TGTGCCAGCAGACAAGAAGAGACCCAGTACTTC
>TRBV27|few|TRBJ2-7|TRBD2
CASSPAGAYEQYF
TGTGCCAGCAGTCCCGCGGGGGCCTACGAGCAGTACTTC
>TRBV15|.|TRBJ1-4|.
CATSRELEGTNEKLFF
TGTGCCACCAGCAGAGAACTAGAAGGGACTAATGAAAAACTGTTTTTT
>TRBV3-1/TRBV3-2|.|TRBJ2-3|.
CASSQGASPTDTQYF
TGTGCCAGCAGCCAAGGGGCCTCCCCCACAGATACGCAGTATTTT
>TRBV7-3|.|TRBJ1-2|TRBD1
CASSLIGTGGSNYGYTF
TGTGCCAGCAGCTTAATAGGGACAGGGGGCTCTAACTATGGCTACACCTTC
>TRBV9|.|TRBJ1-3|.
CASSVAGVSGNTIYF
TGTGCCAGCAGCGTAGCAGGGGTCTCTGGAAACACCATATATTTT
>TRBV6-5|.|TRBJ2-7|.
CASSYSWGDGGEQYF
TGTGCCAGCAGTTACTCGTGGGGGGACGGCGGGGAGCAGTACTTC
>TRBV28|.|TRBJ2-7|TRBD2
CASRGTSGAGGYEQYF
TGTGCCAGCAGGGGGACTAGCGGGGCGGGGGGCTACGAGCAGTACTTC
>TRBV12-5|.|TRBJ1-4|.
CASGSWEGKLFF
TGTGCTAGTGGTAGCTGGGAGGGAAAACTGTTTTTT
>TRBV7-2|.|TRBJ2-7|TRBD2
CASSPRTSAYEQYF
TGTGCCAGCAGCCCCCGGACTAGCGCCTACGAGCAGTACTTC
>TRBV29-1|.|TRBJ2-7|.
CSVGSGQGSYEQYF
TGCAGCGTTGGGTCGGGGCAGGGGTCCTACGAGCAGTACTTC
>TRBV10-2|.|TRBJ1-5|.
CASSESEVSPQHF
TGCGCCAGCAGTGAGTCGGAGGTGTCGCCCCAGCATTTT
>TRBV4-3|.|TRBJ1-1|.
CASSHSSTGPRGTEAFF
TGCGCCAGCAGCCATTCCTCGACAGGCCCGAGAGGAACTGAAGCTTTCTTT
>TRBV11-1|few|TRBJ2-3|TRBD2
CASSLAGGPADTQYF
TGTGCCAGCAGCTTAGCGGGAGGGCCAGCAGATACGCAGTATTTT
>TRBV11-3|.|TRBJ2-5|TRBD2
CASSPGTSGQETQYF
TGTGCCAGCAGCCCCGGGACTAGCGGTCAAGAGACCCAGTACTTC
>TRBV27|once|TRBJ2-7|.
CASRDSDTPYEQYF
TGTGCCAGCAGAGACAGTGACACTCCCTACGAGCAGTACTTC
>TRBV6-2/TRBV6-3|.|TRBJ2-2|.
CASSYYRDMNTGELFF
TGTGCCAGCAGTTACTACAGGGACATGAACACCGGGGAGCTGTTTTTT
>TRBV6-5|.|TRBJ2-7|TRBD1
CASSYSGTGFEQYF
TGTGCCAGCAGTTACTCCGGGACAGGGTTCGAGCAGTACTTC
>TRBV6-1|.|TRBJ2-4|TRBD1
CASSERRTGKNIQYF
TGTGCCAGCAGTGAACGCCGGACAGGGAAAAACATTCAGTACTTC
>TRBV11-2|few|TRBJ2-3|.
CATRGRDTQYF
TGTGCCACCAGGGGCAGAGATACGCAGTATTTT
>TRBV6-4|once|TRBJ2-7|TRBD1
CASSRTGTGTIYEQYF
TGTGCCAGCAGCCGAACCGGGACAGGGACCATCTACGAGCAGTACTTC
>TRBV11-2|.|TRBJ2-3|.
CASSSRVDTQYF
TGTGCCAGCAGCTCTCGAGTAGATACGCAGTATTTT
>TRBV4-2|.|TRBJ1-5|TRBD1
CASSPLSDRGNQPQHF
TGTGCCAGCAGCCCATTATCCGACAGGGGCAATCAGCCCCAGCATTTT
>TRBV7-3|.|TRBJ2-1|TRBD2
CASSTGTSGKGNEQFF
TGTGCCAGCAGCACCGGGACTAGCGGGAAGGGGAATGAGCAGTTCTTC
>TRBV11-2|.|TRBJ1-2|TRBD1
CASSSFDRGLYGYTF
TGTGCCAGCAGCTCCTTCGACAGGGGGCTCTATGGCTACACCTTC
>TRBV18|.|TRBJ1-1|.
CASSPPSRDTEAFF
TGTGCCAGCTCACCCCCGAGCAGGGACACTGAAGCTTTCTTT
>TRBV14|once|TRBJ1-1|.
CASREGGVAEAFF
TGTGCCAGCAGGGAAGGGGGGGTTGCTGAAGCTTTCTTT
>TRBV7-6|.|TRBJ1-3|.
CASSRFPDSISGNTIYF
TGTGCCAGCAGCCGTTTCCCCGACAGTATCTCAGGAAACACCATATATTTT
>TRBV19|.|TRBJ2-1|TRBD2
CASSMGSGGFYNEQFF
TGTGCCAGTAGTATGGGTAGCGGGGGGTTTTACAATGAGCAGTTCTTC
>TRBV2|.|TRBJ1-1|.
CASSEAGGRTEAFF
TGTGCCAGCAGTGAAGCGGGGGGGCGAACTGAAGCTTTCTTT
>TRBV7-2|once|TRBJ2-2|TRBD1
CASRGQIGELFF
TGTGCCAGCAGGGGACAGATCGGGGAGCTGTTTTTT
>TRBV19|.|TRBJ1-2|.
CASSIVGGYGYTF
TGTGCCAGTAGTATTGTCGGGGGGTATGGCTACACCTTC
>TRBV15|.|TRBJ2-7|.
CATSDGGPQDEQYF
TGTGCCACCAGCGATGGAGGGCCTCAGGACGAGCAGTACTTC
>TRBV7-2|.|TRBJ2-7|TRBD1
CASSFTGTGDLKQYF
TGTGCCAGCAGCTTTACCGGGACAGGGGATTTGAAGCAGTACTTC
>TRBV10-2|.|TRBJ2-2|TRBD1
CASSSGTGGFSTGELFF
TGCGCCAGCAGCTCCGGGACAGGGGGCTTTAGCACCGGGGAGCTGTTTTTT
>TRBV4-1|once|TRBJ2-7|TRBD2
CASSQDRAGGDEQYF
TGCGCCAGCAGCCAAGATCGAGCGGGGGGGGACGAGCAGTACTTC
>TRBV2|.|TRBJ2-2|TRBD1
CASRTAGGGSGELFF
TGTGCCAGCAGAACAGCAGGGGGCGGTTCCGGGGAGCTGTTTTTT